This T cell receptor (beta chain) stems from a study of T cell responses to AZD1222 COVID-19 vaccine. The trim removed 5 bases at V and 6 bases at J, leaving 15 bases unmatched. Looked up from germline, CDR1 is MNHEY and CDR2 is SVGEGT. This CDR3 has 17 amino acids. TCRdb's table, derived via immunoSEQ multiplex PCR, lists solely in-frame clones and lacks some. The sample records over 85,000 clones, 81% being singletons. Material: peripheral blood, obtained on day 0 of AZD1222 vaccination. This TCR derives from an adult in good health. The chain couples TRBV6-2 or TRBV6-3 to TRBJ2-1; 8 bases are shared with TRBD2. The CDR3 DNA reads TGTGCCAGCAGTGGACGACTTGGTAGCGGGAAGGCCAATGAGCAGTTCTTC. Protein: CASSGRLGSGKANEQFF.